Each of the 12 T cell receptor beta chains below was sequenced from the same sample in a study of spatial heterogeneity in lung cancer. TCRdb passed the 5' RACE reads through MiXCR, listing each CDR3 protein once. The table has approximately 20,000 distinct CDR3 sequences, around 4.6% seen once. Time point noted: sample taken at primary tumor resection. Whole RNA obtained from tumor, nontumor lung or frozen PBMC underwent sequencing without sorting. The material sequenced was PBMCs, taken at surgery. All receptors come from a male donor with early-stage non-small cell lung cancer.

This clonotype appeared many times. This chain joins TRBV29-1 and TRBJ1-1; the match to TRBD1 covers 7 bases. V lost 4 bases and J lost 4; bases outside the gene matches: 6. The length of the CDR3 is 13 residues. Germline V gene lookup returns CDR1 SQVTM and CDR2 ANQGSEA. CDR3 nucleotide sequence: TGCAGCGTTGCTAGACAGGGCCCCACTGAAGCTTTCTTT. It is translated as CSVARQGPTEAFF.

This clonotype was picked up many times. V and J are TRBV4-1 and TRBJ1-2; D remains unclear. In germline, CDR1 is MGHRA, CDR2 YSYEKL. V dropped 0 bases and J dropped 4 bases, with 12 bases sitting between them. This CDR3 contains 15 residues. The CDR3 coding sequence is TGCGCCAGCAGCCAAGATGGAGCACGGGGCTATGGCTACACCTTC. Protein product: CASSQDGARGYGYTF.

This clonotype was picked up many times. The chain links TRBV18 to TRBJ1-5; D ambiguous. Per germline, CDR1 KGHSH and CDR2 LQKENI. The CDR3 runs 15 residues. Trimming left V 3 bases short and J 2 bases short, with 11 bases between. CDR3 sequence (DNA): TGTGCCAGCTCACCGAATAATCAGGGCAATCAGCCCCAGCATTTT. Encoded protein: CASSPNNQGNQPQHF.

This clonotype was recorded many times. V and J are TRBV12-3 or TRBV12-4 and TRBJ1-1, with D hard to call. Trimming shortened V by 7 bases and J by 6 bases, and 15 bases separated the two germline ends. There are 13 residues in the CDR3. This CDR3 reads CASIAGRYSEAFF. CDR3 nucleotides: TGTGCCAGCATCGCGGGCCGTTATTCTGAAGCTTTCTTT.

The rearrangement uses TRBV4-2 and TRBJ1-1, with a possible D match to TRBD1 (5 bases). Germline CDR1 LGHNA, CDR2 YNFKEQ. The ends were cut back, 1 base at V and 0 bases at J, with 12 bases in the middle. The CDR3 length is 16 residues. This chain's CDR3 is CASSQGRDGLNTEAFF. The CDR3 DNA reads as TGTGCCAGCAGCCAAGGGAGGGACGGACTGAACACTGAAGCTTTCTTT.

This clonotype has at least ten counts. The V and J genes are TRBV2 and TRBJ2-1; 14 nucleotides match TRBD2. The CDR3 is 18 residues long. The germline CDR1 and CDR2 sequences are SNHLY and FYNNEI. Trimming cost V 6 bases and J 0 bases; bases outside gene matches: 7. CDR3: CASSRGLAGAYSYNEQFF. CDR3 DNA: TGTGCCAGCAGCCGGGGACTAGCGGGAGCCTACTCCTACAATGAGCAGTTCTTC.

This clonotype was recorded a few times. This chain links TRBV6-5 with TRBJ2-7; no definite D call. CDR3 length: 14 residues. Trimming took off 2 bases at V and 2 bases at J, with 10 bases between the two ends. Germline V gene sequence: CDR1 MNHEY, CDR2 SVGAGI. The CDR3 spells CASSYNHQTYEQYF. The CDR3 DNA sequence: TGTGCCAGCAGTTACAACCATCAAACCTACGAGCAGTACTTC.

This clonotype was observed at least ten times. The rearrangement joins TRBV6-5 to TRBJ2-1; D may be TRBD2 (6 bases). Per the germline V gene, CDR1 is MNHEY and CDR2 is SVGAGI. The CDR3 consists of 15 residues. Trimming cost V 6 bases and J 6 bases, with 18 bases left between them. The CDR3 is CASRSQVTSRNEQFF. In nucleotides, the CDR3 is TGTGCCAGCAGATCCCAGGTTACTAGCCGCAATGAGCAGTTCTTC.

This sequence joins TRBV6-4 and TRBJ2-3; D is possibly TRBD2 (5 bases). Trimming pared 5 bases from V and 6 bases from J, leaving 12 bases between. Germline assignment: CDR1 MRHNA and CDR2 SNTAGT. CDR3 length: 13 amino acids. The CDR3 nucleotides are TGTGCCAGCAGTCCGGGGAGTAAGGATACGCAGTATTTT. The encoded protein is CASSPGSKDTQYF.

This clonotype was detected only a few times. The chain joins TRBV20-1 to TRBJ2-1; 9 positions agree with TRBD2. This CDR3 contains 16 residues. Germline CDR1 and CDR2: DFQATT and SNEGSKA (reference sequence). V lost 5 bases and J lost 0; bases outside the gene matches: 8. CDR3 sequence reads: CSAANSGRSSYNEQFF. Written as DNA, the CDR3 is TGCAGTGCTGCAAATAGCGGGAGAAGCTCCTACAATGAGCAGTTCTTC.

This clonotype was seen many times. The genes are TRBV19 and TRBJ2-2; maybe TRBD2 (6 bases). The V and J ends lost 4 bases and 2 bases respectively, with 11 bases between them. CDR1 is LNHDA, CDR2 SQIVND, per germline (reference sequence). CDR3 size: 15 residues. The CDR3 sequence is CASSKAGINTGELFF. CDR3 bases: TGTGCCAGTAGTAAGGCGGGGATTAACACCGGGGAGCTGTTTTTT.

This clonotype was observed at least ten times. The rearrangement uses TRBV19 and TRBJ2-3, with 8 positions matching TRBD2. Germline V gene data show CDR1 as LNHDA and CDR2 as SQIVND (reference sequence). V lost 5 bases to trimming and J lost 2 bases; unmatched junction nucleotides: 6. This CDR3 contains 15 residues. The CDR3 nucleotides are TGTGCCAGTAGTTTCGGACTAGCCCCCACAGATACGCAGTATTTT. Its translation is CASSFGLAPTDTQYF. Using reference TRBV19 and TRBJ2-3 for the parts outside the CDR3, the full variable domain is DGGITQSPKYLFRKEGQNVTLSCEQNLNHDAMYWYRQDPGQGLRLIYYSQIVNDFQKGDIAEGYSVSREKKESFPLTVTSAQKNPTAFYLCASSFGLAPTDTQYFGPGTRLTVL.